In its sample, the clone carrying this T cell receptor (beta chain) was seen a few times. Its target is unknown. TCRdb re-analysed the 5' RACE reads in MiXCR, keeping a single row per CDR3 protein. In the table there are 150,000 or so distinct CDR3 sequences, 9.5% to 10% of which are singletons. This CDR3 spans 14 amino acids. V was cut by 7 bases and J by 8 bases, with 19 bases left in between. Germline V gene lookup returns CDR1 KGHDR and CDR2 SFDVKD. This sample is drawn from a study of CD8 T cells in ankylosing spondylitis. Study-level findings and limits: One TCR beta motif, made up of under ten highly homologous variants, appeared characteristic of ankylosing spondylitis blood.

Sequences were obtained from blood, either unsorted or a sorted T cell fraction (not recorded which). V gene TRBV24-1 combines with J gene TRBJ1-2; possibly TRBD1 for D (5 bases). This clonotype originated in a female donor with ankylosing spondylitis or in good health (not recorded which). CDR3 sequence (DNA): TGTGCCACCAGCGCGGGACGGGGCTCACAAGGCTACACCTTC. Translated, it gives CATSAGRGSQGYTF.